What follows are 29 T cell receptor beta chains derived from one specimen sequenced in a study of cytomegalovirus exposure and HLA in healthy donors. The protocol was immunoSEQ multiplex PCR, while the TCRdb copy is restricted to in-frame clones and leaves out a portion. The top ten clones hold around 3.6% of a sample with roughly 100,000 clones, around 86% of them seen once. The sample taken for sequencing was PBMCs. Every receptor here comes from a young woman in good health and CMV-seropositive.

The gene calls are TRBV7-3 and TRBJ1-1; perhaps TRBD1 as D (6 bases). The germline V gene encodes CDR1 SGHTA and CDR2 FQGTGA. Trimming took 4 bases from V and 6 from J, leaving 12 bases between them. The CDR3 runs 13 residues. In DNA, the CDR3 is TGTGCCAGCAGCTCGCCAGGGGCATCTGAAGCTTTCTTT. As protein: CASSSPGASEAFF.

CDR3 nucleotide sequence: TGTGCCAGCAGCGTAGCGTGGACTTCTGGAAACACCATATATTTT. Translating gives CASSVAWTSGNTIYF. This chain uses TRBV9 with TRBJ1-3; D gene uncertain. Germline assignment: CDR1 SGDLS and CDR2 YYNGEE. The CDR3 length is 15 residues. V was cut by 0 bases and J by 1 base, with 8 bases left in between.

As for this clone: In the same sample, other DNA sequences code for this CDR3. The chain joins TRBV27 to TRBJ1-2; D not resolved. The V gene's germline CDR1 is MNHEY and CDR2 SMNVEV (reference sequence). V shed 2 bases and J shed 1 base, with 5 bases lying between them. CDR3 length: 13 residues. This chain's CDR3 is CASSLRVNYGYTF. The CDR3 coding sequence is TGTGCCAGCAGTTTACGGGTTAACTATGGCTACACCTTC.

The genes are TRBV25-1 and TRBJ2-3; 8 bases align to TRBD2. CDR1 and CDR2 from the germline V gene are MGHDK and SYGVNS. V dropped 6 bases and J dropped 4; count of bases not matched to a gene: 6. The CDR3 is 14 residues long. DNA of the CDR3: TGTGCCAGCAGCCTGGCGGGGGGTTCAGATACGCAGTATTTT. This gives the protein CASSLAGGSDTQYF.

The chain recombines TRBV27 with TRBJ1-5, with 8 nucleotides matching TRBD1. Per the germline V gene, CDR1 is MNHEY and CDR2 is SMNVEV (reference sequence). V trimming: 6 bases; J trimming: 3 bases; junction bases outside the gene matches: 7. The CDR3 runs to 15 residues. CDR3 coding DNA: TGTGCCAGCAGGCCAACGGGACAGGTCAATCAGCCCCAGCATTTT. Its translation: CASRPTGQVNQPQHF.

V usage is TRBV15 and J usage is TRBJ1-4, with D perhaps TRBD1 (6 bases). The CDR3 extends over 12 amino acids. Germline CDR1 LNHNV, CDR2 YYDKDF (reference sequence). V was clipped by 3 bases and J by 10 bases, with 9 bases between them. As DNA, the CDR3 is TGTGCCACCAGCAGTGACAGGAGAAAACTGTTTTTT. The encoded protein is CATSSDRRKLFF.

This clone was observed once. The chain recombines TRBV25-1 with TRBJ2-1, with unresolved D. Germline assignment: CDR1 MGHDK and CDR2 SYGVNS. The CDR3 has 12 residues. V was cut by 3 bases and J by 10 bases, with 10 bases left in between. The CDR3 region is CASSDRLREQFF. CDR3 sequence (DNA): TGTGCCAGCAGTGACCGATTGAGAGAGCAGTTCTTC.

This clone was seen only once. The V gene is TRBV7-9, the J gene TRBJ1-6; D is undetermined. The CDR3 has 17 residues. Trimming stripped 5 bases from V and 3 bases from J, with 17 bases between. Germline V gene sequence: CDR1 SEHNR, CDR2 FQNEAQ (reference sequence). The CDR3 DNA follows: TGTGCCAGCAGCCCCCGCCTCGGGGAGGACTATAATTCACCCCTCCACTTT. Its translation: CASSPRLGEDYNSPLHF.

The J gene is TRBJ1-2, the V gene TRBV30; 7 bases are shared with TRBD1. This CDR3 has 15 amino acids. The germline V gene has CDR1 GTSNPN and CDR2 SVGIG (reference sequence). The junction had 11 bases not matched to a gene; V was cut back by 3 bases and J by 4 bases. The CDR3 is CAWSQSPGQVYGYTF. The CDR3 coding sequence is TGTGCCTGGAGCCAATCACCCGGACAGGTCTATGGCTACACCTTC.

This chain connects TRBV19 to TRBJ2-1; TRBD2 agrees at 8 bases. The CDR3 is 13 residues long. Germline CDR1 and CDR2: LNHDA and SQIVND (reference sequence). Trimming removed 2 bases from V and 7 bases from J; junction bases left unmatched: 1. CDR3 residues: CASSIREGNEQFF. As DNA, the CDR3 is TGTGCCAGTAGTATACGGGAGGGTAATGAGCAGTTCTTC.

This rearrangement joins TRBV14 to TRBJ1-1, with TRBD1 matching over 8 bases. The CDR3 extends over 15 amino acids. The V and J ends lost 2 bases and 5 bases, in that order; junction bases with no gene match: 7. CDR1 is SGHDN and CDR2 is FVKESK in the germline V gene. In nucleotides, the CDR3 is TGTGCCAGCAGCCAACGGACAGGGCTGCGGACTGAAGCTTTCTTT. This encodes CASSQRTGLRTEAFF.

The chain links TRBV27 to TRBJ1-5; 7 bases match TRBD1. The CDR3 length is 13 residues. The junction had 5 bases not matched to a gene; V was cut back by 6 bases and J by 6 bases. In germline, CDR1 is MNHEY, CDR2 SMNVEV (reference sequence). CDR3 loop: CASSLQGSQPQHF. As DNA, the CDR3 is TGTGCCAGCAGCTTACAGGGGAGTCAGCCCCAGCATTTT.

The chain joins TRBV19 to TRBJ1-1; unclear D gene. CDR1 is LNHDA and CDR2 is SQIVND in the germline V gene (reference sequence). The CDR3 is 14 amino acids. V was pared by 2 bases and J by 3 bases, with 10 bases between. CDR3 DNA sequence: TGTGCCAGTAGTATATTGGTTGCGGACACTGAAGCTTTCTTT. The encoded protein is CASSILVADTEAFF.

The CDR3 nucleotides are TGTGCCAGCAGCCCGAGGACTAGCGGGAGTTCCTACGAGCAGTACTTC. Translating gives CASSPRTSGSSYEQYF. The V call is TRBV11-2, the J call TRBJ2-7; TRBD2 agrees at 13 bases. The germline V gene encodes CDR1 SGHAT and CDR2 FQNNGV. This CDR3 region has 16 residues. With 5 bases clipped from V and 1 base from J, the junction kept 5 bases outside the gene matches.

This chain uses TRBV7-9 with TRBJ2-7; D gene ambiguous. V gave up 4 bases and J gave up 1 base, with 8 bases separating them. CDR1 and CDR2 (germline): SEHNR, FQNEAQ (reference sequence). This CDR3 contains 13 residues. CDR3 nucleotides: TGTGCCAGCAGCTCACCCCAGTCCTACGAGCAGTACTTC. Translated: CASSSPQSYEQYF. Based on the CDR3 plus reference TRBV7-9 and TRBJ2-7, the full variable domain is DTGVSQNPRHKITKRGQNVTFRCDPISEHNRLYWYRQTLGQGPEFLTYFQNEAQLEKSRLLSDRFSAERPKGSFSTLEIQRTEQGDSAMYLCASSSPQSYEQYFGPGTRLTVT.

The rearrangement joins TRBV6-5 to TRBJ2-7, with 7 bases matching TRBD1. Germline CDR1 reads MNHEY; CDR2 reads SVGAGI. Trimming at V came to 6 bases and at J to 4 bases, leaving 3 bases not matched to a gene. The CDR3 totals 12 residues. CDR3 in amino acids: CASRRQGYEQYF. CDR3 in DNA: TGTGCCAGCAGGCGACAGGGATACGAGCAGTACTTC.

This chain connects TRBV5-4 to TRBJ2-7, with 11 bases matching TRBD2. This CDR3 region has 15 residues. Trimming took 4 bases from V and 3 from J; bases not matched to a gene: 6. Germline CDR1 and CDR2: SGHNT and YYREEE (reference sequence). The CDR3 DNA reads TGTGCCAGCAGCACCCGACTAGCGGGAAACTACGAGCAGTACTTC. It codes for CASSTRLAGNYEQYF.

The chain has TRBV29-1 and TRBJ1-2; 7 bases fit TRBD1. The CDR3 totals 12 residues. CDR1 and CDR2 (germline): SQVTM, ANQGSEA. The trim removed 6 bases at V and 2 bases at J, leaving 3 bases unmatched. DNA for the CDR3: TGCAGCGTGGTGACAGGGAACTATGGCTACACCTTC. This translates into CSVVTGNYGYTF.

The chain has TRBV7-9 and TRBJ1-1, with 8 bases identical to TRBD1. The germline V gene has CDR1 SEHNR and CDR2 FQNEAQ (reference sequence). There are 12 residues in the CDR3. For the CDR3, the DNA is TGTGGGGCAGGGGGCATGAACACTGAAGCTTTCTTT. Its protein is CGAGGMNTEAFF.

The chain is built from TRBV14 and TRBJ2-7; no clear D. V lost 1 base and J 8 bases, leaving 12 bases between the germline ends. The CDR3 is 13 residues long. Per the germline V gene, CDR1 is SGHDN and CDR2 is FVKESK. The CDR3 coding sequence is TGTGCCAGCAGCCAAGGGAGTCCGTGGAAGCAGTACTTC. Amino acids: CASSQGSPWKQYF.

The chain is built from TRBV7-8 and TRBJ2-1; TRBD1 matches at 8 bases. Trimming at V came to 4 bases and at J to 1 base, leaving 3 bases not matched to a gene. The CDR3 is made up of 15 amino acids. Germline values: CDR1 SGHVS, CDR2 FQNEAQ. The CDR3 loop reads CASSSNRGSYNEQFF. CDR3 in DNA: TGTGCCAGCAGCTCAAACAGGGGGTCCTACAATGAGCAGTTCTTC.

This chain connects TRBV27 to TRBJ1-4; D not certain. Looked up from germline, CDR1 is MNHEY and CDR2 is SMNVEV (reference sequence). The CDR3 length is 15 residues. Trimming took 6 bases from V and 8 from J, leaving 19 bases between them. The CDR3 bases are TGTGCCAGCAGAGCCTGGGCCGGAGGATGGGAAAAACTGTTTTTT. It encodes CASRAWAGGWEKLFF. The variable domain in full, completed from reference TRBV27 and TRBJ1-4, reads EAQVTQNPRYLITVTGKKLTVTCSQNMNHEYMSWYRQDPGLGLRQIYYSMNVEVTDKGDVPEGYKVSRKEKRNFPLILESPSPNQTSLYFCASRAWAGGWEKLFFGSGTQLSVL.

This chain connects TRBV5-1 to TRBJ2-5; 7 positions agree with TRBD1. In germline, CDR1 is SGHRS, CDR2 YFSETQ. After removal of 2 bases from V and 5 bases from J, the junction contained 6 bases not matched to a gene. CDR3 length: 14 residues. The CDR3 nucleotides read TGCGCCAGCAGCTTCACAGGGGTTCTGGAGACCCAGTACTTC. Residues: CASSFTGVLETQYF.

The genes are TRBV10-3 and TRBJ2-7, with D possibly being TRBD1 (6 bases). The germline gives CDR1 ENHRY, CDR2 SYGVKD. Trimming removed 11 bases from V and 0 bases from J, with 14 bases in between. The CDR3 consists of 13 residues. The CDR3 DNA reads TGTGCCTCCCGGCCGGACAGCTCCTACGAGCAGTACTTC. Translated: CASRPDSSYEQYF.

The chain is built from TRBV19 and TRBJ1-5; TRBD1 aligns across 7 bases. The CDR3 sequence is 14 residues long. The germline gives CDR1 LNHDA, CDR2 SQIVND (reference sequence). V shed 7 bases and J 1 base; nucleotides not matched to a gene: 4. The CDR3 nucleotides read TGTGCCAGTATCGGACAGGTGAGCAATCAGCCCCAGCATTTT. This codes for CASIGQVSNQPQHF.

The V call is TRBV5-1, the J call TRBJ1-2, with D maybe TRBD1 (5 bases). The CDR3 runs 14 residues. The germline V gene has CDR1 SGHRS and CDR2 YFSETQ. Trimming cost V 3 bases and J 6 bases, with 15 bases left between them. The CDR3 region has the DNA TGCGCCAGCAGCTCCTCATCGGAGGGGCATGGCTACACCTTC. The encoded protein is CASSSSSEGHGYTF. Complete variable domain (other parts from reference TRBV5-1 and TRBJ1-2): KAGVTQTPRYLIKTRGQQVTLSCSPISGHRSVSWYQQTPGQGLQFLFEYFSETQRNKGNFPGRFSGRQFSNSRSEMNVSTLELGDSALYLCASSSSSEGHGYTFGSGTRLTVV.

The chain has TRBV6-6 and TRBJ1-1; perhaps TRBD1 as D (6 bases). This CDR3 is 13 amino acids long. Trimming took 7 bases from V and 4 from J, leaving 13 bases between them. Germline V lookup: CDR1 MNHNY, CDR2 SVGAGI (reference sequence). CDR3 DNA sequence: TGTGCCAGCACTCCGCTAGGGGGCACTGAAGCTTTCTTT. This translates into CASTPLGGTEAFF.

V usage is TRBV10-3 and J usage is TRBJ2-1; 10 bases agree with TRBD1. Trimming removed 8 bases from V and 4 bases from J; junction bases left unmatched: 8. The CDR3 contains 15 residues. In germline, CDR1 is ENHRY, CDR2 SYGVKD. Here the CDR3 reads CAIQGTGDRYNEQFF. The CDR3 DNA reads TGTGCCATCCAGGGGACAGGGGATAGATACAATGAGCAGTTCTTC.

The rearrangement uses TRBV18 and TRBJ2-7; 10 nucleotides align to TRBD1. Germline CDR1 and CDR2: KGHSH and LQKENI. Trimming cost V 6 bases and J 2 bases; bases outside gene matches: 4. The CDR3 loop spans 14 amino acids. CDR3 DNA sequence: TGTGCCAGCTCTCCGGGACAGGGGACCTACGAGCAGTACTTC. This encodes CASSPGQGTYEQYF.